The 26 T cell receptor beta chains presented below share a single source sample, sequenced in a study of cytomegalovirus exposure and HLA in healthy donors. The PCR employed 60 Vbeta primers together with 13 Jbeta primers. Clones were read by immunoSEQ multiplex PCR, and TCRdb kept only the in-frame ones, dropping some. The sample yields under 250,000 clones, around 79% seen once. Sequenced: PBMCs. All receptors come from a male donor in good health and CMV-seronegative.

The gene calls are TRBV4-3 and TRBJ2-7; 8 bases align to TRBD1. The germline V gene encodes CDR1 LGHNA and CDR2 YSLEER. The ends lost 0 bases at V and 2 bases at J; junction bases unmatched: 6. The CDR3 runs to 16 residues. The chain's CDR3 is CASSQERDRSAYEQYF. As DNA, the CDR3 is TGCGCCAGCAGCCAAGAACGGGACAGGTCAGCCTACGAGCAGTACTTC.

The rearrangement uses TRBV5-4 and TRBJ1-6; TRBD1 is a possible D gene (5 bases). Between the trimmed V and J ends, which lost 1 base and 7 bases, there was a span of 12 bases. Per germline, CDR1 SGHNT and CDR2 YYREEE (reference sequence). The CDR3 totals 15 residues. The CDR3 region is CASSLPQGRNSPLHF. CDR3 coding DNA: TGTGCCAGCAGCTTGCCCCAGGGAAGAAATTCACCCCTCCACTTT.

The chain has TRBV4-3 and TRBJ2-1, with a weak D call TRBD2 (7 bases). Germline-derived CDR1 and CDR2 are LGHNA and YSLEER. Trimming took off 4 bases at V and 3 bases at J, with 16 bases between the two ends. This CDR3 comprises 16 residues. CDR3 in DNA: TGCGCCAGCAGCCCGGGGGGCCCGGAACGCTACAATGAGCAGTTCTTC. Amino acid sequence: CASSPGGPERYNEQFF.

This clone was seen a single time. This chain joins TRBV6-5 and TRBJ1-5; no definite D call. Germline-derived CDR1 and CDR2 are MNHEY and SVGAGI. Trimming stripped 5 bases from V and 0 bases from J, with 8 bases between. The CDR3 consists of 14 residues. CDR3 sequence reads: CASSAGYSNQPQHF. As DNA, the CDR3 is TGTGCCAGCAGTGCCGGGTATAGCAATCAGCCCCAGCATTTT.

J is TRBJ1-5 and V is TRBV13; D is uncertain. V lost 0 bases, J lost 5 bases, and 5 bases lay in between. Germline V gene lookup returns CDR1 PRHDT and CDR2 FYEKMQ (reference sequence). The CDR3 totals 13 residues. The DNA for the CDR3 is TGTGCCAGCAGCTTAGGAGAGTATCAGCCCCAGCATTTT. Amino acid sequence: CASSLGEYQPQHF.

This chain connects TRBV9 to TRBJ2-7; tentatively, D is TRBD1 (5 bases). V was pared by 4 bases and J by 0 bases, with 23 bases between. The CDR3 loop spans 18 amino acids. CDR1 SGDLS and CDR2 YYNGEE come from the germline V gene. The CDR3 DNA reads as TGTGCCAGCAGCCACTCCAGTAAGCAGGGTCGTAGCTCCTACGAGCAGTACTTC. This gives the protein CASSHSSKQGRSSYEQYF. Full variable domain (outside the CDR3, taken from reference TRBV9 and TRBJ2-7): DSGVTQTPKHLITATGQRVTLRCSPRSGDLSVYWYQQSLDQGLQFLIQYYNGEERAKGNILERFSAQQFPDLHSELNLSSLELGDSALYFCASSHSSKQGRSSYEQYFGPGTRLTVT.

The rearrangement links TRBV5-1 to TRBJ2-1, with TRBD2 identical over 11 bases. This CDR3 contains 15 residues. Germline V lookup: CDR1 SGHRS, CDR2 YFSETQ. V lost 4 bases, J lost 10 bases, and 10 bases stayed unmatched. The CDR3 bases are TGCGCCAGCAGCCTGGAAGTAGCGGGAGGGGGCGAGCAGTTCTTC. It translates to CASSLEVAGGGEQFF.

V is TRBV5-6 and J is TRBJ1-5, with TRBD1 as a possible D gene (6 bases). Germline V gene lookup returns CDR1 SGHDT and CDR2 YYEEEE. The CDR3 extends over 16 amino acids. V was shortened by 2 bases and J by 3 bases, with 15 bases between the two germline ends. CDR3 sequence: CASSFPYRDINQPQHF. CDR3 DNA: TGTGCCAGCAGCTTTCCATACAGGGATATCAATCAGCCCCAGCATTTT.

V gene TRBV2 combines with J gene TRBJ1-4, with D uncertain. V gave up 7 bases and J gave up 9 bases, with 21 bases separating them. Germline-derived CDR1 and CDR2 are SNHLY and FYNNEI. This CDR3 is 15 amino acids long. The CDR3 spells CASTYTDNPSQKLFF. The CDR3 DNA is TGTGCCAGCACCTACACTGACAACCCCAGCCAAAAACTGTTTTTT.

This rearrangement joins TRBV13 to TRBJ2-6; D is perhaps TRBD1 (6 bases). V lost 5 bases, J lost 0 bases, and 11 bases lay in between. CDR1 PRHDT and CDR2 FYEKMQ come from the germline V gene (reference sequence). The CDR3 runs to 16 residues. The CDR3 DNA reads as TGTGCCAGCAGCCTCGGACAGCACTCTGGGGCCAACGTCCTGACTTTC. Translating it yields CASSLGQHSGANVLTF. The full variable domain, completed using reference TRBV13 and TRBJ2-6, is AAGVIQSPRHLIKEKRETATLKCYPIPRHDTVYWYQQGPGQDPQFLISFYEKMQSDKGSIPDRFSAQQFSDYHSELNMSSLELGDSALYFCASSLGQHSGANVLTFGAGSRLTVL.

This chain connects TRBV7-9 to TRBJ1-6, with a weak D call TRBD1 (6 bases). V lost 5 bases and J 7 bases, leaving 15 bases between the germline ends. This CDR3 is 15 amino acids long. Germline V gene data show CDR1 as SEHNR and CDR2 as FQNEAQ (reference sequence). For the CDR3, the DNA is TGTGCCAGCAGCCAGAACAGCGGGACAAATTCACCCCTCCACTTT. It yields the protein CASSQNSGTNSPLHF.

The count of this clone is one. This sequence joins TRBV10-3 and TRBJ2-7; possibly TRBD1 for D (5 bases). CDR3 length: 12 amino acids. Germline-derived CDR1 and CDR2 are ENHRY and SYGVKD. The V gene lost 3 bases and the J gene lost 2 bases, with 5 bases spanning the gap. CDR3 region: CAISDRAYEQYF. Here the CDR3 DNA reads TGTGCCATCAGTGACAGGGCCTACGAGCAGTACTTC.

This chain links TRBV7-9 with TRBJ2-7, with D perhaps matching TRBD2 (7 bases). V gave up 1 base and J gave up 0 bases, with 16 bases separating them. Per germline, CDR1 SEHNR and CDR2 FQNEAQ (reference sequence). The CDR3 runs to 17 residues. CDR3 in DNA: TGTGCCAGCAGCTTAGGGGAGGGGGACCCGAGCTCCTACGAGCAGTACTTC. This gives the protein CASSLGEGDPSSYEQYF.

This CDR3 is CASSLFGGGHEQYF. The CDR3 DNA follows: TGCGCCAGCAGCTTGTTTGGGGGAGGGCACGAGCAGTACTTC. The chain uses TRBV5-1 and TRBJ2-7; 7 nucleotides align to TRBD2. The length of the CDR3 is 14 residues. The V gene end was trimmed by 1 base and the J gene end by 5 bases; junction bases not matched to a gene: 6. CDR1 and CDR2 from the germline V gene are SGHRS and YFSETQ.

V usage is TRBV28 and J usage is TRBJ1-2; D is possibly TRBD1 (6 bases). Germline values: CDR1 MDHEN, CDR2 SYDVKM. The ends were cut back, 5 bases at V and 2 bases at J, with 30 bases in the middle. The CDR3 loop spans 20 amino acids. CDR3 in amino acids: CASSLMGADRQRLGNYGYTF. CDR3 nucleotides: TGTGCCAGCAGTCTAATGGGGGCCGACAGACAGCGCCTTGGCAACTATGGCTACACCTTC.

The rearrangement joins TRBV11-2 to TRBJ2-5; no firm D call. Trimming cost V 4 bases and J 5 bases, with 14 bases left between them. The germline V gene has CDR1 SGHAT and CDR2 FQNNGV. The CDR3 has 14 amino acids. CDR3 nucleotides: TGTGCCAGCAGCTCACCCTTACCTCGGGAGACCCAGTACTTC. Translating gives CASSSPLPRETQYF.

This clone was counted between two and nine times. In DNA form, the CDR3 reads TGTGCCAGCACGCCCGGGGGGTACACTGAAGCTTTCTTT. Its protein is CASTPGGYTEAFF. The chain uses TRBV25-1 and TRBJ1-1, with D perhaps matching TRBD1 (5 bases). The CDR3 spans 13 residues. Trimming took off 7 bases at V and 3 bases at J, with 12 bases between the two ends. CDR1 MGHDK and CDR2 SYGVNS come from the germline V gene.

With respect to this clone: The identical CDR3 is also encoded by other nucleotide sequences in the sample. The chain has TRBV9 and TRBJ1-4; 8 bases line up with TRBD1. The germline gives CDR1 SGDLS, CDR2 YYNGEE. The ends lost 3 bases at V and 8 bases at J; junction bases unmatched: 6. The CDR3 has 14 amino acids. The CDR3 sequence: CASSGTGWDEKLFF. The CDR3 region has the DNA TGTGCCAGCAGCGGGACAGGGTGGGACGAAAAACTGTTTTTT.

The chain joins TRBV28 to TRBJ1-4; D unresolved. Trimming took 3 bases from V and 4 from J, leaving 15 bases between them. The CDR3 length is 16 residues. CDR1 and CDR2 from the germline V gene are MDHEN and SYDVKM. The CDR3 DNA is TGTGCCAGCAGTTTTTGGACTGAAGGCTTTAATGAAAAACTGTTTTTT. Its protein is CASSFWTEGFNEKLFF.

This clone was detected only once. This rearrangement joins TRBV6-4 to TRBJ2-2; D may be TRBD1 (5 bases). Germline values: CDR1 MRHNA, CDR2 SNTAGT. Trimming cost V 7 bases and J 2 bases, with 17 bases left between them. The CDR3 has 16 amino acids. CDR3 residues: CASTERGWGNTGELFF. The CDR3 DNA is TGTGCCAGCACTGAAAGGGGATGGGGAAACACCGGGGAGCTGTTTTTT.

This clone was recorded a few times. This chain uses TRBV25-1 with TRBJ1-4; D perhaps matches TRBD1 (6 bases). Trimming took off 6 bases at V and 0 bases at J, with 8 bases between the two ends. CDR1 and CDR2 from the germline V gene are MGHDK and SYGVNS. CDR3 size: 14 residues. CDR3 region: CASRAGATNEKLFF. CDR3 bases: TGTGCCAGCAGGGCAGGGGCAACTAATGAAAAACTGTTTTTT.

V gene TRBV2 combines with J gene TRBJ2-7; D perhaps matches TRBD2 (5 bases). Trimming took off 3 bases at V and 1 base at J, with 7 bases between the two ends. Germline V gene data show CDR1 as SNHLY and CDR2 as FYNNEI. The CDR3 totals 13 residues. CDR3 bases: TGTGCCAGCAGTGACCGGGGATCCTACGAGCAGTACTTC. Protein: CASSDRGSYEQYF.

The chain recombines TRBV28 with TRBJ1-3; no definite D call. V lost 7 bases, J lost 0 bases, and 10 bases lay in between. CDR1 is MDHEN and CDR2 is SYDVKM in the germline V gene. The CDR3 extends over 14 amino acids. The CDR3 nucleotides are TGTGCCAGCAAGGAGTTTCTCTCTGGAAACACCATATATTTT. Translation gives CASKEFLSGNTIYF.

The rearrangement joins TRBV5-4 to TRBJ2-7; 14 bases align to TRBD2. The germline gives CDR1 SGHNT, CDR2 YYREEE (reference sequence). CDR3 length: 20 amino acids. V trimming: 3 bases; J trimming: 4 bases; junction bases outside the gene matches: 18. The CDR3 bases are TGTGCCAGCAGCTCTTACCCCGGGACTAGCGGGAGCCAAGGCCCATACGAGCAGTACTTC. The encoded protein is CASSSYPGTSGSQGPYEQYF.

V is TRBV11-2 and J is TRBJ2-1, with TRBD1 identical over 7 bases. Germline CDR1 is SGHAT and CDR2 is FQNNGV. This CDR3 is built from 16 residues. The V gene end was trimmed by 4 bases and the J gene end by 7 bases; junction bases not matched to a gene: 13. The CDR3 DNA reads as TGTGCCAGCAGCTCCTCACTCGGACAGGTTAGTAATGAGCAGTTCTTC. Protein sequence: CASSSSLGQVSNEQFF.

This clone was seen a few times. The gene calls are TRBV7-3 and TRBJ1-1; 7 positions match TRBD1. Germline V gene lookup returns CDR1 SGHTA and CDR2 FQGTGA. This CDR3 is 14 amino acids long. Trimming cost V 5 bases and J 1 base; bases outside gene matches: 4. CDR3: CASSPDRENTEAFF. The CDR3 bases are TGTGCCAGCAGCCCCGACAGGGAGAACACTGAAGCTTTCTTT.